These T cell receptor beta chains were read from a single sample in a study of Graves' ophthalmopathy and Graves' hyperthyroidism. TCRdb analysed the multiplex PCR reads with MiXCR anew, one entry per CDR3 protein. The sample has under 350,000 distinct CDR3 sequences, 15% to 20% seen once. Sequencing was done on a sample of peripheral blood. These receptors came from an adult man with Graves' ophthalmopathy. CDR3s include the opening cysteine and the closing phenylalanine or tryptophan. A D gene is named only where the DNA matches it firmly. Not every row has a clone size; where given, it reads once, few, many or a size class.

TRBJ2-5,many,TRBV5-1,TRBD2,TGCGCCAGCAGCGGCGGACTAGCGGGTATACTTTTCCAAGAGACCCAGTACTTC,CASSGGLAGILFQETQYF
TRBJ1-1,many,TRBV20-1,.,TGCAGTGCTAGGACAGGGAACACTGAAGCTTTCTTT,CSARTGNTEAFF
TRBJ2-5,many,TRBV15,.,TGTGCCACCAGCAGAGATTTTGTTGGCAGGAGGAGGCAAGAGACCCAGTACTTC,CATSRDFVGRRRQETQYF
TRBJ2-2,many,TRBV5-1,TRBD2,TGCGCCAGCAGCTTGGTACTAGCGGGCCTGACGAACACCGGGGAGCTGTTTTTT,CASSLVLAGLTNTGELFF
TRBJ2-7,many,TRBV7-9,TRBD2,TGTGCCAGCAGCATACTAGCGAATACCTACGAGCAGTACTTC,CASSILANTYEQYF
TRBJ2-7,many,TRBV19,.,TGTGCCAGTAGTATGGTAGAGGGCTCGGAGCAGTACTTC,CASSMVEGSEQYF
TRBJ1-5,many,TRBV6-1,TRBD1,TGTGCCAGCAGTGGTCTCCCTACAGGGGAGCAGCCCCAGCATTTT,CASSGLPTGEQPQHF
TRBJ2-5,.,TRBV6-2/TRBV6-3,TRBD2,TGTGCCAGCAGGCGGGAGGCGAAACAAGAGACCCAGTACTTC,CASRREAKQETQYF
TRBJ2-5,many,TRBV12-3/TRBV12-4,TRBD2,TGTGCCAGCAGTTTGCAAGAGCGGGAGGGGGAGACCCAGTACTTC,CASSLQEREGETQYF
TRBJ1-1,.,TRBV15,.,TGTGCCACCAGCAGCAGGGGGAACACTGAAGCTTTCTTT,CATSSRGNTEAFF
TRBJ2-5,few,TRBV28,.,TGTGCCAGCAGTCCAAGCCGAGGGCCCAGGGGGGCCCAGTACTTC,CASSPSRGPRGAQYF
TRBJ1-5,many,TRBV7-3,.,TGTGCCAGCAGCTCTATGCCCCAGCATTTT,CASSSMPQHF
TRBJ2-7,many,TRBV9,.,TGTGCCAGCAGCGACCGGACATCCCACGAGCAGTACTTC,CASSDRTSHEQYF
TRBJ2-2,many,TRBV5-5,.,TGTGCCAGCAGCCGGATCCCTCGGGGAACCGGGGAGCTGTTTTTT,CASSRIPRGTGELFF
TRBJ2-5,many,TRBV5-1,.,TGCGCCAGCAGCCCCGACGGTGTCTGGGAGACCCAGTACTTC,CASSPDGVWETQYF
TRBJ2-2,.,TRBV2,TRBD1,TGTGCCAGCAGTGCAATTTGGACAGGGGGCTTCAACACCGGGGAGCTGTTTTTT,CASSAIWTGGFNTGELFF
TRBJ2-6,many,TRBV12-3/TRBV12-4,.,TGTGCCAGCAGAGGGACATCCTCTGGGGCCAACGTCCTGACTTTC,CASRGTSSGANVLTF
TRBJ1-1,many,TRBV10-2,.,TGCGCCAGCGCCGGACAGAGGGAAGCTTTCTTT,CASAGQREAFF
TRBJ1-1,many,TRBV28,.,TGTGCCAGCAGTTTCCGCTTGAACACTGAAGCTTTCTTT,CASSFRLNTEAFF
TRBJ1-1,.,TRBV19,.,TGTGCCAGTAGTCCGGGGACCGGGACGGCCTACACTGAAGCTTTCTTT,CASSPGTGTAYTEAFF
TRBJ1-2,many,TRBV28,.,TGTGCCAGCAGTCTCTACGGAGACGGCTACACCTTC,CASSLYGDGYTF
TRBJ2-3,many,TRBV6-1,TRBD2,TGTGCCAGTTCAGCGGGAGGGACAGATACGCAGTATTTT,CASSAGGTDTQYF
TRBJ1-2,many,TRBV30,TRBD1,TGTAGCCTGGACGTGACAGGGTATTATGGCTACACCTTC,CSLDVTGYYGYTF
TRBJ2-5,many,TRBV24-1,TRBD2,TGTGCCACCAGTGAGGGACTAGCGTCAGAGACCCAGTACTTC,CATSEGLASETQYF
TRBJ2-7,many,TRBV7-8,TRBD1,TGTGCCAGCAGCTCACCAAGGACAGGGAGCTACGAGCAGTACTTC,CASSSPRTGSYEQYF
TRBJ2-2,once,TRBV10-3,.,TGTGCCATCAGTCCAAACACCGGGGAGCTGTTTTTT,CAISPNTGELFF
TRBJ2-3,.,TRBV10-3,TRBD2,TGTGCCACCTCCACTGGGAGCGGGGTAACAGATACGCAGTATTTT,CATSTGSGVTDTQYF
TRBJ1-5,many,TRBV2,TRBD1,TGTGCCTGGACCGGGACAGGGGGCCGACAGCCCCAGCATTTT,CAWTGTGGRQPQHF
TRBJ1-2,many,TRBV2,TRBD1,TGTGCCAGCAGTGAAGCCACAGGGGACTATGGCTACACCTTC,CASSEATGDYGYTF
TRBJ1-2,.,TRBV5-8,.,TGTGCCAGCAGGCTGCTCGGGCTCGGCGGCTACACCTTC,CASRLLGLGGYTF
TRBJ2-7,many,TRBV30,.,TGTGCCTGGAGCCAGAGCGCTGCCTACGAGCAGTACTTC,CAWSQSAAYEQYF
TRBJ1-1,many,TRBV6-5,.,TGTGCCAGCAGCCCCGAGACAGGGAACACTGAAGCTTTCTTT,CASSPETGNTEAFF
TRBJ1-1,.,TRBV9,.,TGTGCCAGCAGCGTAGCACAGGACACTGAAGCTTTCTTT,CASSVAQDTEAFF
TRBJ2-5,many,TRBV25-1,.,TGTGCCAGCACCAAAAAAGAGACCCAGTACTTC,CASTKKETQYF
TRBJ1-1,.,TRBV25-1,.,TGTGCCAGCAGGGACCCTACGGTCACTGAAGCTTTCTTT,CASRDPTVTEAFF
TRBJ1-2,many,TRBV11-2,.,TGTGCCAGCAGCTTAGACGTCTATGGCTACACCTTC,CASSLDVYGYTF
TRBJ2-4,many,TRBV19,TRBD1,TGTGCCAGTCAGAATTCGGGACAGGGGGCAAACATTCAGTACTTC,CASQNSGQGANIQYF
TRBJ2-7,many,TRBV5-1,TRBD2,TGCGCCACCGGACTAGCGGGGGGGGACGAGCAGTACTTC,CATGLAGGDEQYF